These 13 T cell receptor beta chains came from one sample sequenced in a study of blood T cell repertoires in COVID-19. The repertoire was sequenced with immunoSEQ multiplex PCR; TCRdb's copy has only in-frame clones and lacks some. The data hold tens of thousands of clones, with roughly nine tenths observed a single time. The sample comprised peripheral blood. Every receptor here comes from a man aged 55-75 years with active COVID-19.

The rearrangement uses TRBV28 and TRBJ2-7, with 9 bases that match TRBD2. Germline loops: CDR1 MDHEN, CDR2 SYDVKM. V gave up 5 bases and J gave up 3 bases; unmatched junction bases: 17. This CDR3 comprises 18 residues. The CDR3, as DNA: TGTGCCAGCAGTCCCCTCGTACAGCTAGCGGGGTATTTCTACGAGCAGTACTTC. Translating gives CASSPLVQLAGYFYEQYF.

The V call is TRBV6-5, the J call TRBJ1-1; a weak D match, TRBD1 (6 bases). Germline assignment: CDR1 MNHEY and CDR2 SVGAGI. This CDR3 comprises 16 residues. V was clipped by 4 bases and J by 1 base, with 16 bases between them. CDR3 sequence (DNA): TGTGCCAGCAGTTCAGGGGACGGCCGGTGGAACACTGAAGCTTTCTTT. Encoded protein: CASSSGDGRWNTEAFF.

This chain joins TRBV27 and TRBJ2-3; 7 positions agree with TRBD2. This CDR3 has 15 amino acids. Trimming took 10 bases from V and 5 from J; bases not matched to a gene: 15. Germline CDR1 reads MNHEY; CDR2 reads SMNVEV (reference sequence). This CDR3 reads CATSLRGSTGDTQYF. The CDR3 DNA is TGTGCCACCTCCTTACGCGGGAGTACGGGAGATACGCAGTATTTT.

The rearrangement links TRBV7-6 to TRBJ2-1, with D perhaps TRBD2 (6 bases). Germline V gene data show CDR1 as SGHVS and CDR2 as FNYEAQ. The CDR3 has 16 amino acids. V was shortened by 3 bases and J by 5 bases, with 17 bases between the two germline ends. The CDR3 coding sequence is TGTGCCAGCAGCTTCCTGTCCGGGGAGGTTGACAATGAGCAGTTCTTC. Protein product: CASSFLSGEVDNEQFF.

This clone was recorded once. An end of the junction does not agree with germline; a read error may underlie this. DNA of the CDR3: TGTGCCAGCAGCGAAGACGGGCAAGAGACCCAGTACTTC. Its protein product is CASSEDGQETQYF. The V call is TRBV2, the J call TRBJ2-5; D call uncertain. The CDR3 contains 13 residues. Per germline, CDR1 SNHLY and CDR2 FYNNEI.

The CDR3 is CASSPQRGNYNEQFF. CDR3 coding DNA: TGTGCCAGCAGCCCACAGCGGGGGAACTACAATGAGCAGTTCTTC. J is TRBJ2-1 and V is TRBV5-6; 8 bases match TRBD2. Germline CDR1 reads SGHDT; CDR2 reads YYEEEE. J gave up 3 bases and V 4 bases, and 6 bases lay outside the gene matches. This CDR3 has 15 amino acids.

The chain couples TRBV6-1 to TRBJ1-5, with D tentatively TRBD1 (6 bases). The CDR3 has 15 residues. Looked up from germline, CDR1 is MNHNS and CDR2 is SASEGT. V gave up 2 bases and J gave up 11 bases, with 19 bases separating them. The CDR3 bases are TGTGCCAGCAGTGAAATTAGGCAGGGGCGGGAGGCCCAGCATTTT. Amino acids: CASSEIRQGREAQHF.

This rearrangement joins TRBV4-3 to TRBJ1-1, with TRBD1 matching over 9 bases. The CDR3 has 14 residues. From germline, CDR1 is LGHNA and CDR2 YSLEER. J lost 4 bases, V lost 3 bases, and 3 bases had no gene match. The CDR3 coding sequence is TGCGCCAGCAGCCAGGCGACAGGGGGCACTGAAGCTTTCTTT. It is translated as CASSQATGGTEAFF.

The chain joins TRBV11-2 to TRBJ1-3; D unresolved. V gave up 5 bases and J gave up 2 bases, with 13 bases separating them. There are 15 residues in the CDR3. Germline V CDR1 and CDR2: SGHAT, FQNNGV. CDR3: CASSPWTGTGNTIYF. CDR3 DNA: TGTGCCAGCAGCCCCTGGACTGGAACTGGAAACACCATATATTTT.

The chain carries TRBV4-3 and TRBJ2-7; 10 bases line up with TRBD1. V lost 4 bases and J lost 6; bases outside the gene matches: 9. Germline CDR1 LGHNA, CDR2 YSLEER. The CDR3 length is 15 residues. CDR3 protein: CASSLNRDRGGEQYF. The CDR3 bases are TGCGCCAGCAGCCTCAACCGGGACAGGGGTGGCGAGCAGTACTTC.

A single count supports this clone. This rearrangement joins TRBV19 to TRBJ2-5, with D perhaps matching TRBD2 (6 bases). The CDR3 has 14 amino acids. Looked up from germline, CDR1 is LNHDA and CDR2 is SQIVND (reference sequence). Between the trimmed V and J ends, which lost 0 bases and 1 base, there was a span of 6 bases. Written as DNA, the CDR3 is TGTGCCAGTAGTATAGAGGGGGGCCAAGAGACCCAGTACTTC. Protein sequence: CASSIEGGQETQYF.

There are a few counts of this clone. The chain uses TRBV7-9 and TRBJ2-1, with D perhaps TRBD2 (5 bases). The CDR3 extends over 16 amino acids. Per the germline V gene, CDR1 is SEHNR and CDR2 is FQNEAQ (reference sequence). With 2 bases removed from V and 0 bases from J, the gap between germline ends came to 11 bases. DNA of the CDR3: TGTGCCAGCAGCTTAACGGTTGGGAGCTCCTACAATGAGCAGTTCTTC. This sequence encodes CASSLTVGSSYNEQFF.

V usage is TRBV2 and J usage is TRBJ2-3; D is uncertain. Germline CDR1 is SNHLY and CDR2 is FYNNEI. This CDR3 contains 13 residues. V lost 2 bases, J lost 5 bases, and 8 bases lay in between. CDR3 residues: CASSELGGDTQYF. CDR3 sequence (DNA): TGTGCCAGCAGTGAACTTGGCGGAGATACGCAGTATTTT.